This TCR beta chain was profiled in a study of metastatic and nonmetastatic thyroid tumors. Study context: Repertoire comparisons spanned blood and tumor or nodule tissue from malignant and benign thyroid patients.

This CDR3 is built from 17 residues. V was clipped by 4 bases and J by 4 bases, with 17 bases between them. The germline V gene has CDR1 MNHEY and CDR2 SVGAGI. Judged by abundance, this clone is medium-sized. Original data processing: The distant-metastasis classifier for papillary thyroid cancer was built from CDR3 differences across clinicopathological groups. Through MiXCR, TCRdb re-clonotyped the PCR reads. These V and J calls are TCRdb output, not the study's own analysis. The sample lists some 21,000 clones, 12% occurring once. Each patient went into thyroid surgery without having received any treatment.

The chain combines TRBV6-5 with TRBJ1-6; D is unclear. Sequencing input: blood. This receptor was obtained from a male donor with papillary thyroid cancer or a benign thyroid nodule (not recorded which). Some clones in this sample may be carry-over from other donors' samples. Here the CDR3 DNA reads TGTGCCAGCAGTTTACTCCAGTCCAAGGAATATAATTCACCCCTCCACTTT. Amino acid sequence: CASSLLQSKEYNSPLHF.